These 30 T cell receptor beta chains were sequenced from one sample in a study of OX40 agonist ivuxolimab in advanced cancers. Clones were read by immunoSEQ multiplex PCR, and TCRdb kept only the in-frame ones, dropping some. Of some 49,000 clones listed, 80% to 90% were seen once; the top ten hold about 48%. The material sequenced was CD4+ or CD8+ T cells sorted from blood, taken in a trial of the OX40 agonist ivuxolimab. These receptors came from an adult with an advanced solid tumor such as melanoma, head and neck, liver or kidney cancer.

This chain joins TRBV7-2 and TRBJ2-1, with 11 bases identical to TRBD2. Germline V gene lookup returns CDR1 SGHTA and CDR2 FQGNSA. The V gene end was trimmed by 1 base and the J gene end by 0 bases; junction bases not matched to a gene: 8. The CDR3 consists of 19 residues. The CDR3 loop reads CASSLVPGTSGSSYNEQFF. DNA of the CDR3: TGTGCCAGCAGCTTAGTCCCAGGGACTAGCGGTAGCTCCTACAATGAGCAGTTCTTC.

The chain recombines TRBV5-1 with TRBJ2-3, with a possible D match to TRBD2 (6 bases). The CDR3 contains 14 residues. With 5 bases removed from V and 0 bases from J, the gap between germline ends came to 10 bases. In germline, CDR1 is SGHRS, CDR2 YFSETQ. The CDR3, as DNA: TGCGCCAGCAGTTCCGCGGGAAGCACAGATACGCAGTATTTT. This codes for CASSSAGSTDTQYF.

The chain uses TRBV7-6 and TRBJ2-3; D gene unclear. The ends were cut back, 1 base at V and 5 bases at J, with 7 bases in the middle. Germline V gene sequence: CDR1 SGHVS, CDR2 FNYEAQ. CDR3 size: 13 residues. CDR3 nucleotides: TGTGCCAGCAGCTTAGAGTTTGTAGATACGCAGTATTTT. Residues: CASSLEFVDTQYF. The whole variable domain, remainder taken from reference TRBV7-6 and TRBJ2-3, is GAGVSQSPRYKVTKRGQDVALRCDPISGHVSLYWYRQALGQGPEFLTYFNYEAQQDKSGLPNDRFSAERPEGSISTLTIQRTEQRDSAMYRCASSLEFVDTQYFGPGTRLTVL.

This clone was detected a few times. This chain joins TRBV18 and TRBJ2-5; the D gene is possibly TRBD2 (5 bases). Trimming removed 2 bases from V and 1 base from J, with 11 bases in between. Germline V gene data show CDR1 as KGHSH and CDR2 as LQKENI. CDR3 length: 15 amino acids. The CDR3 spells CASSPTLGLQETQYF. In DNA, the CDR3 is TGTGCCAGCTCACCAACCCTCGGACTCCAAGAGACCCAGTACTTC.

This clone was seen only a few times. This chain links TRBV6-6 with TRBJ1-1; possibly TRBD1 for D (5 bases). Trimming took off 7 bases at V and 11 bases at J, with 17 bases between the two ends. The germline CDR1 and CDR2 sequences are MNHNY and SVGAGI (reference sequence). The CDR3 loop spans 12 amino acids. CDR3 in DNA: TGTGCCAGCACCACCGGGGCGGTGGGCGCTTTCTTT. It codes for CASTTGAVGAFF.

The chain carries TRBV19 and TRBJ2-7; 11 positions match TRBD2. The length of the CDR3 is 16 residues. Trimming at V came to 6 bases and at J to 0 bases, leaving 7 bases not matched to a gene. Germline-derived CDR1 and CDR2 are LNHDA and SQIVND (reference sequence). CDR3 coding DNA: TGTGCCAGTAGACGGGGACTAGCGGATAGCTCCTACGAGCAGTACTTC. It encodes CASRRGLADSSYEQYF.

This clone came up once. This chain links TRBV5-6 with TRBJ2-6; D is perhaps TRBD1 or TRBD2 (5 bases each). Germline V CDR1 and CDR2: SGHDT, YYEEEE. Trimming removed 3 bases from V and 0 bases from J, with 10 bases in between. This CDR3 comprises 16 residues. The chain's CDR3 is CASSWGIGSGANVLTF. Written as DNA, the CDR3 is TGTGCCAGCAGCTGGGGGATAGGCTCTGGGGCCAACGTCCTGACTTTC.

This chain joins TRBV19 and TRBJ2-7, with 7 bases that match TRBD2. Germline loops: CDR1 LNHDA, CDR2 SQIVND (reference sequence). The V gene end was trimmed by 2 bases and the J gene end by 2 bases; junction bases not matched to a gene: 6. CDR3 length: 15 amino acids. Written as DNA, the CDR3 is TGTGCCAGTAGTATAAGTGCCCTAGCGGCCTACGAGCAGTACTTC. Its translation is CASSISALAAYEQYF.

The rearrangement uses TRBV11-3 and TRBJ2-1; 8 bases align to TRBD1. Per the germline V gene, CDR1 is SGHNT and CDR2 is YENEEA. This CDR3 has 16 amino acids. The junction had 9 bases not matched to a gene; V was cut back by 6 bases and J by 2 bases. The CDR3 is CASRNGQTGAYNEQFF. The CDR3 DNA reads TGTGCCAGCAGGAACGGACAGACAGGGGCCTACAATGAGCAGTTCTTC. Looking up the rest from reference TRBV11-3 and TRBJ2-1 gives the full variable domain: EAGVVQSPRYKIIEKKQPVAFWCNPISGHNTLYWYLQNLGQGPELLIRYENEEAVDDSQLPKDRFSAERLKGVDSTLKIQPAELGDSAVYLCASRNGQTGAYNEQFFGPGTRLTVL.

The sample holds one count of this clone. CDR3 amino acids: CASTSLGQGHGYTF. CDR3 DNA sequence: TGTGCCAGCACCTCACTGGGACAGGGCCATGGCTACACCTTC. This sequence joins TRBV28 and TRBJ1-2, with 9 positions matching TRBD1. This CDR3 comprises 14 residues. V lost 7 bases, J lost 6 bases, and 9 bases stayed unmatched. Germline lookup yields CDR1 MDHEN and CDR2 SYDVKM.

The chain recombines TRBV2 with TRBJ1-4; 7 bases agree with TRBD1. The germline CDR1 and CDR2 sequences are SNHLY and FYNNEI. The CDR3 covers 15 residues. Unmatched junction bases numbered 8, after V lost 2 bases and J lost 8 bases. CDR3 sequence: CASSEWGGGQEKLFF. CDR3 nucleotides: TGTGCCAGCAGTGAATGGGGAGGGGGCCAAGAAAAACTGTTTTTT.

DNA of the CDR3: TGCAGCGTTGTAGACGGGAGTGGAAATACGCAGTATTTT. Its protein product is CSVVDGSGNTQYF. This chain uses TRBV29-1 with TRBJ2-3; tentative D call: TRBD2 (6 bases). Trimming took off 4 bases at V and 7 bases at J, with 15 bases between the two ends. Germline V CDR1 and CDR2: SQVTM, ANQGSEA. The CDR3 consists of 13 residues.

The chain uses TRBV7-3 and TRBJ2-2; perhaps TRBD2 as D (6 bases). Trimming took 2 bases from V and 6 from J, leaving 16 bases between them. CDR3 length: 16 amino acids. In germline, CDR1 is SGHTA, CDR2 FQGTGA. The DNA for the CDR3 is TGTGCCAGCAGCTTACGCCCGGACTACCCTGCCGGGGAGCTGTTTTTT. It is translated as CASSLRPDYPAGELFF.

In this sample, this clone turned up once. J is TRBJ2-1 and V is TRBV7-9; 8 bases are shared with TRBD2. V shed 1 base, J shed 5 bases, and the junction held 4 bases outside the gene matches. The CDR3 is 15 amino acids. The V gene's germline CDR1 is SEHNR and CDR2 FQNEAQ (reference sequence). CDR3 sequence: CASSLDLAGHNEQFF. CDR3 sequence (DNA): TGTGCCAGCAGCTTAGACCTAGCGGGCCACAATGAGCAGTTCTTC.

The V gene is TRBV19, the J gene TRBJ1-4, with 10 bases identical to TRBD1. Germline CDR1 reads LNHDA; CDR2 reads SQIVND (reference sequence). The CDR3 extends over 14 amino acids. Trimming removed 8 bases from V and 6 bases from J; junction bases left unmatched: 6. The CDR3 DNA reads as TGTGCCAGTCGGTCCGGGACAGGGGATGAAAAACTGTTTTTT. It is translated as CASRSGTGDEKLFF.

This chain's CDR3 is CAWIPGRYNEQFF. As DNA, the CDR3 is TGTGCCTGGATTCCTGGCAGATACAATGAGCAGTTCTTC. The J gene is TRBJ2-1, the V gene TRBV30; D remains unclear. Germline V CDR1 and CDR2: GTSNPN, SVGIG (reference sequence). The CDR3 consists of 13 residues. The V and J ends lost 4 bases and 4 bases respectively, with 11 bases between them.

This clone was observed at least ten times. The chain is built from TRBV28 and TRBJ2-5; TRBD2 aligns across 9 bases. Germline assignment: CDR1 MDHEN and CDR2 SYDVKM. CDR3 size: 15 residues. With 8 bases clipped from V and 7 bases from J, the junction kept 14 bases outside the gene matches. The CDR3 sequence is CASGPSGVHGGTQYF. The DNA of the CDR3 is TGTGCCAGCGGCCCTAGCGGGGTCCACGGCGGGACCCAGTACTTC.

The CDR3 sequence is CASSIVEAEQYF. CDR3 bases: TGTGCCAGCAGCATCGTCGAGGCCGAGCAGTACTTC. V and J are TRBV5-6 and TRBJ2-7; D is uncertain. The CDR3 is 12 residues long. V lost 4 bases to trimming and J lost 6 bases, with 11 bases between them. Looked up from germline, CDR1 is SGHDT and CDR2 is YYEEEE.

In nucleotides, the CDR3 is TGTGCCAGCAGCCCAGACCAAGCCCCAACTAGCGGAGACTACGAGCAGTACTTC. It translates to CASSPDQAPTSGDYEQYF. The V call is TRBV4-2, the J call TRBJ2-7; 8 bases are shared with TRBD2. The J segment lost 3 bases and the V segment lost 4 bases, leaving 17 bases of the junction unmatched. This CDR3 comprises 18 residues. CDR1 is LGHNA and CDR2 is YNFKEQ in the germline V gene.

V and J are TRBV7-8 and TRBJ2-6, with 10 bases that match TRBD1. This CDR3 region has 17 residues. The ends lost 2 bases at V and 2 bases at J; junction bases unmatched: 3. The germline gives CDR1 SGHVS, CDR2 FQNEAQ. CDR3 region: CASSLRDRGTGANVLTF. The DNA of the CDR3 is TGTGCCAGCAGCTTAAGGGACAGGGGAACTGGGGCCAACGTCCTGACTTTC.

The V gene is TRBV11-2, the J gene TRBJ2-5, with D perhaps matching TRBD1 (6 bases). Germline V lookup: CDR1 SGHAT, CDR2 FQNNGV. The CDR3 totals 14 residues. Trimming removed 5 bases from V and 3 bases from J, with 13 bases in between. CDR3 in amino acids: CASSTGQSKETQYF. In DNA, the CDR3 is TGTGCCAGCAGCACCGGACAGTCCAAAGAGACCCAGTACTTC.

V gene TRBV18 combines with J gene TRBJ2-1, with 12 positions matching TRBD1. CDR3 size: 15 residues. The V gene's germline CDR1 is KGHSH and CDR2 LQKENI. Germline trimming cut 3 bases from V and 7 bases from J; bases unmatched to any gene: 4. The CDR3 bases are TGTGCCAGCTCACCGGGACAGGGGGCTATTAATGAGCAGTTCTTC. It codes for CASSPGQGAINEQFF.

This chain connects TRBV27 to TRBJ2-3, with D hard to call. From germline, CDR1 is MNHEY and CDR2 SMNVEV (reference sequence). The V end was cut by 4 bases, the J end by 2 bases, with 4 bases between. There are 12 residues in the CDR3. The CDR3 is CASSSDTDTQYF. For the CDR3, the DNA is TGTGCCAGCAGTTCCGACACAGATACGCAGTATTTT.

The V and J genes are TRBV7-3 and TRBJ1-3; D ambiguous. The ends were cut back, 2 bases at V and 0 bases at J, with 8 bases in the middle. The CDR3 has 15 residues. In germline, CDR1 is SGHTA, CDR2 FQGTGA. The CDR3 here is CASSLSGLSGNTIYF. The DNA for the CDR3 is TGTGCCAGCAGCTTATCGGGCCTCTCTGGAAACACCATATATTTT. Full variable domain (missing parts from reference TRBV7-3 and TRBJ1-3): GAGVSQTPSNKVTEKGKYVELRCDPISGHTALYWYRQSLGQGPEFLIYFQGTGAADDSGLPNDRFFAVRPEGSVSTLKIQRTERGDSAVYLCASSLSGLSGNTIYFGEGSWLTVV.

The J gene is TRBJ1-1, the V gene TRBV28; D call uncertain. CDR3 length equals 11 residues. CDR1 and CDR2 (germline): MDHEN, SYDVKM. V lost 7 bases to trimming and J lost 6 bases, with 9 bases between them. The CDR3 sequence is CASTNRAEAFF. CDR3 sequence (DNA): TGTGCCAGCACTAACCGTGCTGAAGCTTTCTTT.

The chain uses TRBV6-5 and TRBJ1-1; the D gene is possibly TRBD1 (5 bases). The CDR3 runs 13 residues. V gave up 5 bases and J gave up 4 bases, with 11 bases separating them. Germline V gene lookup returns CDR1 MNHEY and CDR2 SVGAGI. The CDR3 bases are TGTGCCAGCAGTCTAGGGGAAAGCACTGAAGCTTTCTTT. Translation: CASSLGESTEAFF.

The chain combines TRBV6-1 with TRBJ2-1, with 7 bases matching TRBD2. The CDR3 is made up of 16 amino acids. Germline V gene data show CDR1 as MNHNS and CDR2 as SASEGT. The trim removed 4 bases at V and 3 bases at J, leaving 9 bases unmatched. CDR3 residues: CASSASLAEVYNEQFF. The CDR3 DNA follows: TGTGCCAGCAGTGCATCTCTAGCGGAGGTCTACAATGAGCAGTTCTTC.

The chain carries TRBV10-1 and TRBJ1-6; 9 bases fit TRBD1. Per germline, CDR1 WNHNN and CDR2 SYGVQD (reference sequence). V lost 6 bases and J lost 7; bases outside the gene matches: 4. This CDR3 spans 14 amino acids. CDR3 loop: CASSGTGLNSPLHF. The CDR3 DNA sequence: TGCGCCAGCAGCGGGACAGGGTTAAATTCACCCCTCCACTTT.

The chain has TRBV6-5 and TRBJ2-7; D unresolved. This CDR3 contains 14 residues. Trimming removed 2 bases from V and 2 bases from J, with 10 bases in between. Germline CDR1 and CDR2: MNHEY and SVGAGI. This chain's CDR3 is CASSYKFGAYEQYF. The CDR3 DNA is TGTGCCAGCAGTTACAAGTTTGGGGCCTACGAGCAGTACTTC.

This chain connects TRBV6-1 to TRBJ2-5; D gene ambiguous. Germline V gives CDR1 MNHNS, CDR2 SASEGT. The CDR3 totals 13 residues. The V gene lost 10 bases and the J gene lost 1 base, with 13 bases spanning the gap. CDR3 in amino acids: CATLLDGQETQYF. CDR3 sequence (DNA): TGTGCCACCCTATTAGATGGCCAAGAGACCCAGTACTTC.